This entry is about one T cell receptor (beta chain). Its antigen is unidentified. The CDR3 extends over 16 amino acids. Germline V CDR1 and CDR2: MRHNA, SNTAGT. J lost 7 bases, V lost 0 bases, and 5 bases had no gene match. The data were taken from a study of cytomegalovirus exposure and HLA in healthy donors. General observations from the study: Common viral pathogens were later found to be apparently linked to several of the most significant clusters. Later analysis identified 17,000 or so TCR beta sequences associated with HLA alleles, using a false discovery rate threshold of 0.05. TCR beta V- and J-gene trimming, according to a later analysis, was linked to a missense DCLRE1C variant.

In the PCR, 60 Vbeta and 13 Jbeta primers were used. Data came from immunoSEQ multiplex PCR; TCRdb stores just in-frame clones and leaves some out. Counted here are under 200,000 clones, around 80% occurring once; the ten biggest clones make up roughly 1.9%. The sequence came from a man in his forties in good health and CMV-seronegative. Sequencing was carried out using PBMCs. This chain joins TRBV6-4 and TRBJ1-6; 8 nucleotides agree with TRBD1. The CDR3: CASSDSPQGVNSPLHF. The CDR3 nucleotides are TGTGCCAGCAGTGACTCTCCACAGGGGGTGAATTCACCCCTCCACTTT.